The 8 T cell receptor beta chains below all came from one sample that was sequenced in a study of blood T cells in healthy people across ages. Primers used in a second PCR of roughly 7 to 12 cycles were a sample-barcoded 5' primer and a J-beta primer mix. TCRdb re-called the 5' RACE reads through MiXCR, storing one row per CDR3 protein. The sample carries more than 900,000 distinct CDR3 sequences, 20% to 25% recorded once. These records were also assigned to another study, of T cells of mothers and their children.

Specimen: blood. The receptors come from a girl aged 2 to 10 in good health.

The chain recombines TRBV29-1 with TRBJ2-1; D call uncertain. V was clipped by 2 bases and J by 3 bases, with 8 bases between them. The germline V gene has CDR1 SQVTM and CDR2 ANQGSEA. The CDR3 is made up of 13 amino acids. The CDR3 nucleotides read TGCAGCGTTGAACTAGTTAGCTACAATGAGCAGTTCTTC. It translates to CSVELVSYNEQFF.

There are a few counts of this clonotype. The chain couples TRBV7-9 to TRBJ2-5, with TRBD2 identical over 10 bases. With 1 base clipped from V and 5 bases from J, the junction kept 7 bases outside the gene matches. CDR3 size: 16 residues. Per the germline V gene, CDR1 is SEHNR and CDR2 is FQNEAQ (reference sequence). CDR3 in amino acids: CASSLESGGAAETQYF. The CDR3 DNA reads as TGTGCCAGCAGCTTAGAGAGCGGGGGGGCCGCGGAGACCCAGTACTTC.

The V call is TRBV3-1, the J call TRBJ2-3; perhaps TRBD2 as D (6 bases). Per the germline V gene, CDR1 is LGHDT and CDR2 is YNNKEL (reference sequence). The germline V and J ends were trimmed by 6 bases and 1 base, with 23 bases remaining between them. The CDR3 has 18 residues. CDR3 residues: CASSQRHVWDFRTDTQYF. The CDR3 nucleotides read TGTGCCAGCAGTCAACGTCACGTGTGGGACTTTCGCACAGATACGCAGTATTTT.

The chain recombines TRBV5-1 with TRBJ2-5, with 10 bases fitting TRBD2. The J call may be wrong; the DNA end is better matched by TRBJ2-1. Germline V CDR1 and CDR2: SGHRS, YFSETQ. CDR3 length equals 14 residues. CDR3 nucleotide sequence: TGCGCCAGCAGCTCCTCTAGCGGGAGTAGTGAGCAGTTCTTC. Its protein is CASSSSSGSSEQFF.

This clonotype was detected a few times. This chain connects TRBV24-1 to TRBJ1-1, with unresolved D. Germline lookup yields CDR1 KGHDR and CDR2 SFDVKD. CDR3 size: 11 residues. Trimming removed 7 bases at V and 10 bases at J, with 12 bases between. CDR3 DNA: TGTGCCACCAGGGATCAATTCGGAGCTTTCTTT. Translating it yields CATRDQFGAFF.

The V call is TRBV5-1, the J call TRBJ1-2, with 8 bases matching TRBD1. Germline V gene data show CDR1 as SGHRS and CDR2 as YFSETQ. The V gene end was trimmed by 1 base and the J gene end by 6 bases; junction bases not matched to a gene: 2. The CDR3 sequence is 13 residues long. CDR3 in amino acids: CASSLRTGNGYTF. In nucleotides, the CDR3 is TGCGCCAGCAGCTTGAGGACAGGGAATGGCTACACCTTC.

This clonotype came up many times. V usage is TRBV6-5 and J usage is TRBJ2-6; D gene uncertain. V was clipped by 4 bases and J by 0 bases, with 4 bases between them. Germline assignment: CDR1 MNHEY and CDR2 SVGAGI. The CDR3 spans 14 residues. The CDR3 DNA reads as TGTGCCAGCAGTTGGTACTCTGGGGCCAACGTCCTGACTTTC. Translation gives CASSWYSGANVLTF.

This clonotype was counted between two and nine times. The V gene is TRBV4-1, the J gene TRBJ2-7; D not resolved. The CDR3 is 13 amino acids. V gave up 5 bases and J gave up 7 bases, with 15 bases separating them. From germline, CDR1 is MGHRA and CDR2 YSYEKL. CDR3 DNA: TGCGCCAGCAGCGAAAGGGAACTCTTTGAGCAGTACTTC. The encoded protein is CASSERELFEQYF.